This record looks at one T cell receptor (beta chain) sequence and its context. Germline CDR1 reads SGHVS; CDR2 reads FNYEAQ. The CDR3 spans 15 residues. V was clipped by 5 bases and J by 4 bases; unmatched bases: 5. This sample is part of a study of blood T cell repertoires in COVID-19. Study summary: In each case, the material was cDNA or gDNA derived from T cells, B-cell-depleted T cells, or PBMCs.

As processed by the authors: Scientists estimated how many nucleated cells there were by amplifying reference gene primers. Sequencing used immunoSEQ multiplex PCR; TCRdb keeps in-frame clones, though not all of them. The V and J calls and clone size were taken over from that table, and D and trimming were inferred from the DNA. Among 75,000 to 100,000 clones, roughly 80% were seen once, and the ten largest hold around 11%. The source material was peripheral blood. This TCR derives from an elderly woman with acute or convalescent COVID-19. The chain combines TRBV7-6 with TRBJ2-1; 10 nucleotides match TRBD2. Here the CDR3 DNA reads TGTGCCAGCAGCCCCCAGCGGGGGGGTTACAATGAGCAGTTCTTC. Its protein is CASSPQRGGYNEQFF.